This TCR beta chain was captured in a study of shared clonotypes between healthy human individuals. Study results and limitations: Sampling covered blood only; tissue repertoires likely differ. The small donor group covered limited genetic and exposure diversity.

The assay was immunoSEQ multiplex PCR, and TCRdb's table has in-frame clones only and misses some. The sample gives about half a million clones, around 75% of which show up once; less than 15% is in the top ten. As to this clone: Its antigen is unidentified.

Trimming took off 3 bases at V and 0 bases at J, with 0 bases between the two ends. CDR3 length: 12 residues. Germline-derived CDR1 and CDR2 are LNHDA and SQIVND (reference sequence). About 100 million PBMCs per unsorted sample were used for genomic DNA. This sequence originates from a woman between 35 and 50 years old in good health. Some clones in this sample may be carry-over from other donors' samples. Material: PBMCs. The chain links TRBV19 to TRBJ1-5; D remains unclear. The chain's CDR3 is CASSISNQPQHF. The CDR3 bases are TGTGCCAGTAGTATTAGCAATCAGCCCCAGCATTTT.